The rows below give T cell receptor beta chains drawn from one sample of a study of shared clonotypes between healthy human individuals. Repertoires were generated with immunoSEQ multiplex PCR, while TCRdb's copy carries only in-frame clones and drops some. The table shows roughly 1,000,000 clones, with around three quarters occurring only once. The sequenced material came from memory CD4+ T cells from PBMCs. These receptors were taken from a man aged 18 to 35 in good health. Some clones in this sample may be carry-over from other donors' samples. The CDR3 runs from the conserved cysteine through the conserved F or W. A D gene is named only where the DNA matches it firmly. Rows give clone size only sometimes, using once, few, many, or a class for an expanded clone.

v_gene: TRBV11-1
j_gene: TRBJ2-5
abundance: once
d_gene: NA
CDR3nt: TGTGCCAGCAGCTTAGATTGGGAAGTACTAGAGACCCAGTACTTC
CDR3aa: CASSLDWEVLETQYF

v_gene: TRBV9
j_gene: TRBJ2-3
abundance: NA
d_gene: TRBD2
CDR3nt: TGTGCCAGCAGCCGAGGGATTAGCGGGAGGCACACAGATACGCAGTATTTT
CDR3aa: CASSRGISGRHTDTQYF

v_gene: TRBV10-1
j_gene: TRBJ2-7
abundance: NA
d_gene: NA
CDR3nt: TGCGCCCCGAGGCAGAGCCAATTTTCCAGCCCGAAACCGGGGCAGTACTTC
CDR3aa: CAPRQSQFSSPKPGQYF

v_gene: TRBV11-2
j_gene: TRBJ2-1
abundance: NA
d_gene: TRBD2
CDR3nt: TGTGCCAGCAGCCGCCAAGGACTAGCGGGAGTCGATGAGCAGTTCTTC
CDR3aa: CASSRQGLAGVDEQFF

v_gene: TRBV2
j_gene: TRBJ2-1
abundance: NA
d_gene: NA
CDR3nt: TGTGCCAGCAGTGGCTACAATGAGCAGTTCTTC
CDR3aa: CASSGYNEQFF

v_gene: TRBV5-5
j_gene: TRBJ1-5
abundance: NA
d_gene: NA
CDR3nt: TGTGCCAGCAGCTTAAGGGACACTCCAGGGGAGCCCCAGCATTTT
CDR3aa: CASSLRDTPGEPQHF

v_gene: TRBV10-3
j_gene: TRBJ1-1
abundance: NA
d_gene: TRBD1
CDR3nt: TGTGCCATCAGGAGGGACAGGGGTTTAGGGAACACTGAAGCTTTCTTT
CDR3aa: CAIRRDRGLGNTEAFF

v_gene: TRBV6-5
j_gene: TRBJ2-7
abundance: NA
d_gene: NA
CDR3nt: TGTGCCAGCAGTTACTCTCGGACAGCTCTCTACGAGCAGTACTTC
CDR3aa: CASSYSRTALYEQYF

v_gene: TRBV7-2
j_gene: TRBJ1-5
abundance: NA
d_gene: NA
CDR3nt: TGTGCCAGCAGCCCCGCCGGGGGGCCCCAGCATTTT
CDR3aa: CASSPAGGPQHF

v_gene: TRBV15
j_gene: TRBJ1-4
abundance: NA
d_gene: TRBD1
CDR3nt: TGTGCCACCAGCAGAGGGGACAGGGGGTCTGAAAAACTGTTTTTT
CDR3aa: CATSRGDRGSEKLFF

v_gene: TRBV6-6
j_gene: TRBJ1-4
abundance: once
d_gene: NA
CDR3nt: TGTGCCAGCAGTTACAGGGTGATTGAAAAACTGTTTTTT
CDR3aa: CASSYRVIEKLFF

v_gene: TRBV11-2
j_gene: TRBJ2-1
abundance: NA
d_gene: TRBD2
CDR3nt: TGTGCCAGCAGCCTCGGGACTAGCGACTACAATGAGCAGTTCTTC
CDR3aa: CASSLGTSDYNEQFF

v_gene: TRBV28
j_gene: TRBJ2-1
abundance: NA
d_gene: NA
CDR3nt: TGTGCCAGCAGATCCCTGGGGGGTGGGTACAATGAGCAGTTCTTC
CDR3aa: CASRSLGGGYNEQFF

v_gene: TRBV4-2
j_gene: TRBJ1-2
abundance: few
d_gene: NA
CDR3nt: TGTGCCAGCAGCCAAGATTTGGGCTATGGCTACACCTTC
CDR3aa: CASSQDLGYGYTF

v_gene: TRBV19
j_gene: TRBJ2-1
abundance: NA
d_gene: TRBD2
CDR3nt: TGTGCCAGTAGTTCCTCCCCTGCCGTACTAGCGGGAGGATACAATGAGCAGTTCTTC
CDR3aa: CASSSSPAVLAGGYNEQFF

v_gene: TRBV11-3
j_gene: TRBJ2-5
abundance: NA
d_gene: TRBD2
CDR3nt: TGTGCCAGCAGCATCGGGGGGAGGTACCAAGAGACCCAGTACTTC
CDR3aa: CASSIGGRYQETQYF

v_gene: TRBV18
j_gene: TRBJ1-1
abundance: NA
d_gene: NA
CDR3nt: TGTGCCAGCTCGGCAAACGGACGGGAGAACACTGAAGCTTTCTTT
CDR3aa: CASSANGRENTEAFF

v_gene: TRBV4-3
j_gene: TRBJ2-2
abundance: NA
d_gene: NA
CDR3nt: TGCGCCAGCAACCGCGGAGACACCCCCGGGGAGCTGTTTTTT
CDR3aa: CASNRGDTPGELFF

v_gene: TRBV6-5
j_gene: TRBJ2-3
abundance: NA
d_gene: NA
CDR3nt: TGTGCCAGCAGTTCCTTTGGTGATACGCAGTATTTT
CDR3aa: CASSSFGDTQYF

v_gene: TRBV2
j_gene: TRBJ2-3
abundance: NA
d_gene: NA
CDR3nt: TGTGCCAGCAATAAAGTGCAGGGGCATACGCAGTATTTT
CDR3aa: CASNKVQGHTQYF

v_gene: TRBV5-1
j_gene: TRBJ2-7
abundance: NA
d_gene: NA
CDR3nt: TGCGCCAGCAGCTGGTCCGGGGGTTTCGACGGCTCCGAGCAGTACTTC
CDR3aa: CASSWSGGFDGSEQYF

v_gene: TRBV2
j_gene: TRBJ1-1
abundance: NA
d_gene: TRBD1
CDR3nt: TGTGCCAGCAGTAGGAGGGGGCGCCGAGACACTGAAGCTTTCTTT
CDR3aa: CASSRRGRRDTEAFF

v_gene: TRBV4-2
j_gene: TRBJ2-3
abundance: NA
d_gene: NA
CDR3nt: TGTGCCAGCACCGCGGCCAGTCCTAGCACGGATACGCAGTATTTT
CDR3aa: CASTAASPSTDTQYF

v_gene: TRBV27
j_gene: TRBJ1-2
abundance: NA
d_gene: TRBD1
CDR3nt: TGTGCCAGCAGTGCCCGGGACAGGCCCTTATATGGCTACACCTTC
CDR3aa: CASSARDRPLYGYTF

v_gene: TRBV28
j_gene: TRBJ2-7
abundance: NA
d_gene: TRBD1
CDR3nt: TGTGCCAGCAGTAACTGGGACAGCCCCCCGGTACGCGAGCAGTACTTC
CDR3aa: CASSNWDSPPVREQYF